This TCR beta chain came from a study of shared clonotypes between healthy human individuals. Nashville, Tennessee was home to all donors, each a Caucasian adult. Trimming removed 2 bases from V and 0 bases from J, with 13 bases in between. The CDR3 has 15 residues. Germline values: CDR1 GTSNPN, CDR2 SVGIG (reference sequence). The input for sorted-subset replicate PCRs was around 210 ng DNA, approximately 30,000 T cell genomes. The repertoire was sequenced with immunoSEQ multiplex PCR; TCRdb's copy has only in-frame clones and lacks some. The sample lists approximately 940,000 clones, about 80% seen once, with over 1.3% in the top ten.

This TCR was sampled from a man aged 18 to 30 in good health. Sequenced input: memory CD4+ T cells sorted from blood. Subset defined: CD45RA-negative fraction. The chain joins TRBV30 to TRBJ1-1; D possibly corresponds to TRBD1 (5 bases). The CDR3 loop reads CAWSFPGRLNTEAFF. CDR3 nucleotides: TGTGCCTGGAGTTTTCCGGGACGGCTGAACACTGAAGCTTTCTTT.